The rows below give T cell receptor beta chains drawn from one sample of a study of blood T cell repertoires in COVID-19. Repertoires were generated with immunoSEQ multiplex PCR, while TCRdb's copy carries only in-frame clones and drops some. The sample shows some 70,000 clones, roughly four fifths of them seen only once. Sequenced: peripheral blood. The receptors shown here come from a man between 60 and 75 years old with COVID-19, enrolled during active disease. CDR3s include the opening cysteine and the closing phenylalanine or tryptophan. Each record gives: clone size, D gene, J gene, V gene, CDR3 DNA, CDR3 protein. The D gene is left open where the match is weak. Clone size is given for some rows only: seen once, a few or many times, or a class if the clone is expanded.

size: -
D: TRBD2
J: TRBJ2-2
V: TRBV6-5
DNA: TGTGCCAGCAGTTCTCTAGCGGGAGGGCTCACCGGGGAGCTGTTTTTT
CDR3: CASSSLAGGLTGELFF

size: once
D: -
J: TRBJ2-1
V: TRBV4-2
DNA: TGTGCCAGCAGCCAAGATCCCAGGGGCTCCTACAATGAGCAGTTCTTC
CDR3: CASSQDPRGSYNEQFF

size: -
D: -
J: TRBJ1-5
V: TRBV5-1
DNA: TGCGCCAGCAGCTTGAGGAGGGTTGGTCAGCCCCAGCATTTT
CDR3: CASSLRRVGQPQHF

size: -
D: TRBD2
J: TRBJ2-3
V: TRBV7-6
DNA: TGTGCCAGCAGCTTTACAGCGGGATTAAGCACAGATACGCAGTATTTT
CDR3: CASSFTAGLSTDTQYF

size: -
D: TRBD2
J: TRBJ2-1
V: TRBV30
DNA: TGTGCCTGGGTAAGACTAGCGGAGGTCAATGAGCAGTTCTTC
CDR3: CAWVRLAEVNEQFF

size: -
D: TRBD1
J: TRBJ1-5
V: TRBV9
DNA: TGTGCCAGCAGCGTACAGGGGGCAAGCAATCAGCCCCAGCATTTT
CDR3: CASSVQGASNQPQHF

size: -
D: -
J: TRBJ2-7
V: TRBV6-5
DNA: TGTGCCAGCATGCTCTGGGCCGAGCAGTACTTC
CDR3: CASMLWAEQYF

size: few
D: TRBD2
J: TRBJ2-4
V: TRBV27
DNA: TGTGCCAGCGGCCAGGGACTAGCGGTGACCCATCAGTACTTC
CDR3: CASGQGLAVTHQYF

size: -
D: TRBD1
J: TRBJ2-5
V: TRBV5-1
DNA: TGCGCCAGCAGCTGGCAGGGACAGGCCCAAGAGACCCAGTACTTC
CDR3: CASSWQGQAQETQYF

size: -
D: TRBD1
J: TRBJ1-6
V: TRBV18
DNA: TGTGCCAGCTCAACAAGACCGGGACAGGATACTTATAATTCACCCCTCCACTTT
CDR3: CASSTRPGQDTYNSPLHF

size: -
D: -
J: TRBJ1-2
V: TRBV24-1
DNA: TGTGCCACCAGTGAGGGCCAGGGCTATGGCTACACCTTC
CDR3: CATSEGQGYGYTF

size: -
D: TRBD1
J: TRBJ1-1
V: TRBV9
DNA: TGTGCCAGCAGCGACCGGGATTTGGGACAGGTGAACACTGAAGCTTTCTTT
CDR3: CASSDRDLGQVNTEAFF

size: -
D: TRBD2
J: TRBJ2-3
V: TRBV5-1
DNA: TGCGCCAGCAGCTTCGGGAGGGCCTCAGATACGCAGTATTTT
CDR3: CASSFGRASDTQYF

size: -
D: TRBD1
J: TRBJ1-5
V: TRBV27
DNA: TGTGCCAGCAGTATAGGGACAGGGGGGGTTCAGCCCCAGCATTTT
CDR3: CASSIGTGGVQPQHF

size: -
D: TRBD2
J: TRBJ2-1
V: TRBV5-1
DNA: TGCGCCAGCAGCTCCCTAGCGGGGGCTTACAATGAGCAGTTCTTC
CDR3: CASSSLAGAYNEQFF

size: once
D: TRBD1
J: TRBJ1-2
V: TRBV18
DNA: TGTGCCAGCTCACGACAGGGGGACTATGGCTACACCTTC
CDR3: CASSRQGDYGYTF

size: -
D: -
J: TRBJ2-5
V: TRBV5-1
DNA: TGCGCCAGTTCTCTCCCGGGGGTGGAGACCCAGTACTTC
CDR3: CASSLPGVETQYF

size: -
D: -
J: TRBJ2-7
V: TRBV6-1
DNA: TGTGCCAGCAGTGAAGCGCGGGGTAGCGGAGCCCCTCGATACGAGCAGTACTTC
CDR3: CASSEARGSGAPRYEQYF

size: once
D: TRBD1
J: TRBJ2-1
V: TRBV7-6
DNA: TGTGCCAGCAGCCGCCTGGGACAGCAGAATGAGCAGTTCTTC
CDR3: CASSRLGQQNEQFF

size: -
D: TRBD2
J: TRBJ2-3
V: TRBV2
DNA: TGTGCCAGCACTCCACTAGCGGGAGTCACAGATACGCAGTATTTT
CDR3: CASTPLAGVTDTQYF

size: once
D: TRBD1
J: TRBJ1-2
V: TRBV28
DNA: TGTGCCAGCACCCTGACAGGGTTAAACGTGGGCTACACCTTC
CDR3: CASTLTGLNVGYTF

size: -
D: TRBD2
J: TRBJ2-7
V: TRBV30
DNA: TGTGCCTACGGACTAGCGGGTAACGAGCAGTACTTC
CDR3: CAYGLAGNEQYF

size: -
D: TRBD2
J: TRBJ2-5
V: TRBV5-6
DNA: TGTGCCAGCAGCTTGGTGAGGGGAGGGGAGACCCAGTACTTC
CDR3: CASSLVRGGETQYF

size: -
D: TRBD2
J: TRBJ2-5
V: TRBV25-1
DNA: TGTGCCAGCAGTGCTTCGGGGGGGGCCGGTGAGACCCAGTACTTC
CDR3: CASSASGGAGETQYF

size: -
D: TRBD2
J: TRBJ2-1
V: TRBV19
DNA: TGTGCCAGTAGCCCGTGGGGAGGGGAACCTGAGCAGTTCTTC
CDR3: CASSPWGGEPEQFF

size: -
D: -
J: TRBJ1-4
V: TRBV12-3/TRBV12-4
DNA: TGTGCCACGAACGGGAGGACTAATGAAAAACTGTTTTTT
CDR3: CATNGRTNEKLFF

size: -
D: TRBD1
J: TRBJ2-4
V: TRBV6-1
DNA: TGTGCCAGCAGAGAAGTACAGGGGGCCAAAAACATTCAGTACTTC
CDR3: CASREVQGAKNIQYF

size: -
D: -
J: TRBJ2-5
V: TRBV5-1
DNA: TGCGCCAGCAGCTTGGCCTTCCAAGAGACCCAGTACTTC
CDR3: CASSLAFQETQYF

size: -
D: TRBD1
J: TRBJ1-3
V: TRBV2
DNA: TGTGCCAGCAGCGCACAGGGGAGGGGAAACACCATATATTTT
CDR3: CASSAQGRGNTIYF

size: few
D: TRBD1
J: TRBJ2-1
V: TRBV30
DNA: TGTGCCTGGAGTAAGACAGGGGGCGACGAGCAGTTCTTC
CDR3: CAWSKTGGDEQFF

size: many
D: -
J: TRBJ2-7
V: TRBV5-4
DNA: TGTGCCAGCAGTTTGGGGGGACTGTACTCCTACGAGCAGTACTTC
CDR3: CASSLGGLYSYEQYF

size: -
D: -
J: TRBJ2-7
V: TRBV4-2
DNA: TGTGCCAGCAGCCAAGATGGAGGGACTTGGTTGGAGCAGTACTTC
CDR3: CASSQDGGTWLEQYF

size: -
D: -
J: TRBJ1-1
V: TRBV10-3
DNA: TGTGCCATCAGTGACCCGGACAGCGGCGAAGCTTTCTTT
CDR3: CAISDPDSGEAFF

size: -
D: -
J: TRBJ2-5
V: TRBV12-5
DNA: TGTGCTAGTGGTCCTGCCCAAAATCGGGAGACCCAGTACTTC
CDR3: CASGPAQNRETQYF

size: -
D: -
J: TRBJ2-5
V: TRBV6-4
DNA: TGTGCCAGCAGTGACCTCTTCAGGGGATACCAAGAGACCCAGTACTTC
CDR3: CASSDLFRGYQETQYF

size: -
D: TRBD1
J: TRBJ1-4
V: TRBV5-1
DNA: TGCGCCAGCAGTTTGACAGGGGAGAAGAATGAAAAACTGTTTTTT
CDR3: CASSLTGEKNEKLFF

size: once
D: TRBD1
J: TRBJ2-7
V: TRBV29-1
DNA: TGCAGCGTCCCGGTGAGGACAGGGTCCTACGAGCAGTACTTC
CDR3: CSVPVRTGSYEQYF

size: -
D: -
J: TRBJ1-3
V: TRBV2
DNA: TGTGCCAGCAGGGTCGGGGGCTCTGGAAACACCATATATTTT
CDR3: CASRVGGSGNTIYF

size: -
D: -
J: TRBJ1-2
V: TRBV5-6
DNA: TGTGCCAGCAGCAACGGGGGGGACTATGGCTACACCTTC
CDR3: CASSNGGDYGYTF

size: -
D: -
J: TRBJ2-7
V: TRBV6-2/TRBV6-3
DNA: TGTGCCAGCAGTGGACACACAACTACCTACGAGCAGTACTTC
CDR3: CASSGHTTTYEQYF

size: -
D: TRBD1
J: TRBJ2-2
V: TRBV5-4
DNA: TGTGCCAGCAGCCTATACAGGGGGCGCGACACCGGGGAGCTGTTTTTT
CDR3: CASSLYRGRDTGELFF

size: -
D: -
J: TRBJ2-2
V: TRBV28
DNA: TGTGCCAGCAGTTTATTCCGCGGGGGGGAGCTGTTTTTT
CDR3: CASSLFRGGELFF

size: -
D: -
J: TRBJ1-5
V: TRBV19
DNA: TGTGCCAGTAGTACCCGCCCCAGGGGAAGGTACGATCAGCCCCAGCATTTT
CDR3: CASSTRPRGRYDQPQHF

size: once
D: TRBD1
J: TRBJ2-3
V: TRBV5-1
DNA: TGCGCCAGCAGCCCAGGGACAGGCCCTAGCACAGATACGCAGTATTTT
CDR3: CASSPGTGPSTDTQYF

size: -
D: -
J: TRBJ2-1
V: TRBV7-3
DNA: TGTGCCACCGGGGTAGATCGTAATGAGCAGTTCTTC
CDR3: CATGVDRNEQFF

size: -
D: TRBD1
J: TRBJ1-6
V: TRBV7-3
DNA: TGTGCCGGGGGACAGGGTAACGATAATGATTCACCCCTCCACTTT
CDR3: CAGGQGNDNDSPLHF

size: -
D: -
J: TRBJ2-3
V: TRBV4-2
DNA: TGTGCCAGCAGCCAAGACACTAGCACAGATACGCAGTATTTT
CDR3: CASSQDTSTDTQYF

size: -
D: -
J: TRBJ1-2
V: TRBV25-1
DNA: TGTGCCAGCAGTGACTTCGAGGGATACACCTTC
CDR3: CASSDFEGYTF

size: once
D: -
J: TRBJ2-7
V: TRBV28
DNA: TGTGCCAGCAGTTTCGGGGGACCATTTAGCGACGAGCAGTACTTC
CDR3: CASSFGGPFSDEQYF

size: few
D: -
J: TRBJ2-3
V: TRBV5-4
DNA: TGTGCCAGCAGCTCTTCTAGCTCCTTAGGGACAGATACGCAGTATTTT
CDR3: CASSSSSSLGTDTQYF

size: -
D: TRBD1
J: TRBJ1-2
V: TRBV5-1
DNA: TGCGCCAGCAGCTTGGGGGACAGATATGGCTACACCTTC
CDR3: CASSLGDRYGYTF